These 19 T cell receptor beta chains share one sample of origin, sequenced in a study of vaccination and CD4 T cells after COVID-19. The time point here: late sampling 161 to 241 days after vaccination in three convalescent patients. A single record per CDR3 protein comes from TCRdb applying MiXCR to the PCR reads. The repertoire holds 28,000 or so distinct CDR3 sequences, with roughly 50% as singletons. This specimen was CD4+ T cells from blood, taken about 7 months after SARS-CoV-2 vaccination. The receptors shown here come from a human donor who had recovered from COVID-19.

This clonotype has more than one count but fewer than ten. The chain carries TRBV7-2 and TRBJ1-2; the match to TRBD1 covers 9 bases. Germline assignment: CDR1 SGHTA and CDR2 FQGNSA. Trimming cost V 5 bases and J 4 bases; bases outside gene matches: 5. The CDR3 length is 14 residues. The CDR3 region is CASSPTGGRYGYTF. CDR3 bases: TGTGCCAGCAGCCCTACAGGGGGCCGCTATGGCTACACCTTC.

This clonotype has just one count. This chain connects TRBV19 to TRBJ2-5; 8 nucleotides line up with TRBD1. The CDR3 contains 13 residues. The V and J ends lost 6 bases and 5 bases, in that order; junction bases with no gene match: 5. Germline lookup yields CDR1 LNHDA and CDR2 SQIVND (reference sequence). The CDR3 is CASSPNRGETQYF. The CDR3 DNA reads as TGTGCCAGTAGCCCCAACAGGGGGGAGACCCAGTACTTC.

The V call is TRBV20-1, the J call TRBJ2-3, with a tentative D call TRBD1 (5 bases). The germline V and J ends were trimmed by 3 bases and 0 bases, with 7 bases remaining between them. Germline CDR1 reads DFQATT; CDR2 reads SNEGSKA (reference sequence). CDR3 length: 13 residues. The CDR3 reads CSARKGSTDTQYF. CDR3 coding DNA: TGCAGTGCTAGGAAGGGGAGCACAGATACGCAGTATTTT.

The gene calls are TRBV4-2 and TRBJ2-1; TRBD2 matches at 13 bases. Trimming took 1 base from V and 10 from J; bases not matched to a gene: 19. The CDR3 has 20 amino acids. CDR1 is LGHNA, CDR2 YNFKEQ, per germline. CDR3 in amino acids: CASSQGLGLAGVGVYPEQFF. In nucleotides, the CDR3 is TGTGCCAGCAGCCAAGGGCTAGGACTAGCGGGAGTGGGGGTCTACCCGGAGCAGTTCTTC.

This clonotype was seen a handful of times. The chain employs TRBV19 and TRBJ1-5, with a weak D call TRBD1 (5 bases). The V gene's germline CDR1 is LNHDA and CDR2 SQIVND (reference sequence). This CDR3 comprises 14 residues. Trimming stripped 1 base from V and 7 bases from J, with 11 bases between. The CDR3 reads CASSIGGRHQPQHF. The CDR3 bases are TGTGCCAGTAGTATAGGGGGCAGGCACCAGCCCCAGCATTTT.

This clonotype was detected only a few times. CDR3 protein: CASSALTGSPEAFF. The DNA of the CDR3 is TGTGCCAGTAGTGCCCTGACAGGGTCCCCTGAAGCTTTCTTT. The chain joins TRBV19 to TRBJ1-1, with 7 bases that match TRBD1. The trim removed 5 bases at V and 6 bases at J, leaving 9 bases unmatched. Per germline, CDR1 LNHDA and CDR2 SQIVND (reference sequence). The CDR3 covers 14 residues.

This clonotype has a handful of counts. The CDR3 here is CSVGTGASTEAFF. CDR3 coding DNA: TGCAGCGTTGGGACAGGGGCTTCCACTGAAGCTTTCTTT. The chain is built from TRBV29-1 and TRBJ1-1; 9 bases match TRBD1. CDR1 is SQVTM and CDR2 is ANQGSEA in the germline V gene. The CDR3 is 13 amino acids. V gave up 4 bases and J gave up 4 bases; unmatched junction bases: 4. The entire variable domain, with the rest obtained from reference TRBV29-1 and TRBJ1-1, is as follows: SAVISQKPSRDICQRGTSLTIQCQVDSQVTMMFWYRQQPGQSLTLIATANQGSEATYESGFVIDKFPISRPNLTFSTLTVSNMSPEDSSIYLCSVGTGASTEAFFGQGTRLTVV.

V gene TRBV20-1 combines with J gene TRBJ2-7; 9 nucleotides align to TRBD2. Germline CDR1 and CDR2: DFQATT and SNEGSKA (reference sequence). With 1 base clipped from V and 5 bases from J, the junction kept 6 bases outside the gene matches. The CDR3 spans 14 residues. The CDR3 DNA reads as TGCAGTGCTAGAGTAGCGGGGGAGGCTAACGAGCAGTACTTC. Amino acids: CSARVAGEANEQYF.

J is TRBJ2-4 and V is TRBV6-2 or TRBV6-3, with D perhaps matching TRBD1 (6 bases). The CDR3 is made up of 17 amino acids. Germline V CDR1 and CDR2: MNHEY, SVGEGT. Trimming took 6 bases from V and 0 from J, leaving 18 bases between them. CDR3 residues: CASRAQGLRVAKNIQYF. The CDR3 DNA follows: TGTGCCAGCAGAGCCCAGGGGTTACGGGTAGCCAAAAACATTCAGTACTTC.

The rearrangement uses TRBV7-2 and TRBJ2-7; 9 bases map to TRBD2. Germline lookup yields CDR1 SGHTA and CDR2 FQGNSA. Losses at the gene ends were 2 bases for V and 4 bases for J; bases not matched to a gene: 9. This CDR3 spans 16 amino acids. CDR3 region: CASSLTSGPVPYEQYF. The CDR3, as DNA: TGTGCCAGCAGCTTAACTAGCGGGCCTGTCCCATACGAGCAGTACTTC.

DNA of the CDR3: TGTGCCAGTAGTTTGGAGGGGCTTGTTGCTTTCTTT. Translation gives CASSLEGLVAFF. The V gene is TRBV19, the J gene TRBJ1-1, with a tentative D call TRBD1 (5 bases). Germline V gives CDR1 LNHDA, CDR2 SQIVND (reference sequence). This CDR3 region has 12 residues. V was pared by 5 bases and J by 11 bases, with 15 bases between.

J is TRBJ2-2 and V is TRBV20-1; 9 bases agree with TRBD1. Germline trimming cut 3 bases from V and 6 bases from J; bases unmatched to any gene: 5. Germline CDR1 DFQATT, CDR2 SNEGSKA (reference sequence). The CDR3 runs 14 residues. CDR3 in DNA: TGCAGTGCTAGGGTGGACAGGGGCCCCGGGGAGCTGTTTTTT. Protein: CSARVDRGPGELFF.

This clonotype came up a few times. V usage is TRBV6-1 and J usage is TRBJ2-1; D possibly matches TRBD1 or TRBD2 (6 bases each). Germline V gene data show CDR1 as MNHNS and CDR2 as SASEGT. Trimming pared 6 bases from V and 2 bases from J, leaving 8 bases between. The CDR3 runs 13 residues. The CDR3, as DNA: TGTGCCAGCAGGCGGGACACCTACAATGAGCAGTTCTTC. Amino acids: CASRRDTYNEQFF.

The CDR3 DNA reads as TGTGCCAGCAGTTTACGGAGGGCGAACACTGAAGCTTTCTTT. Translation: CASSLRRANTEAFF. V gene TRBV28 combines with J gene TRBJ1-1; D is uncertain. The germline V gene has CDR1 MDHEN and CDR2 SYDVKM. The CDR3 loop spans 14 amino acids. Trimming removed 2 bases at V and 1 base at J, with 8 bases between.

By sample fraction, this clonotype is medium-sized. DNA for the CDR3: TGCAGTGCTAGGACCCCAGGCGGGATGTACGAGCAGTACTTC. Translated, it gives CSARTPGGMYEQYF. V usage is TRBV20-1 and J usage is TRBJ2-7; TRBD2 is a possible D gene (6 bases). Germline lookup yields CDR1 DFQATT and CDR2 SNEGSKA (reference sequence). This CDR3 has 14 amino acids. Between the trimmed V and J ends, which lost 3 bases and 4 bases, there was a span of 16 bases.

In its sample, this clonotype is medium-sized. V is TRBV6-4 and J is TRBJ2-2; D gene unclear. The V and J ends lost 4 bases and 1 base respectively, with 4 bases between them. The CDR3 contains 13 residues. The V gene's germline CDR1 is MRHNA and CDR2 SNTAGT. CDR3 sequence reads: CASSGGNTGELFF. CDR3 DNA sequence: TGTGCCAGCAGTGGGGGGAACACCGGGGAGCTGTTTTTT.

The CDR3 loop reads CASSLRGNEQFF. DNA of the CDR3: TGTGCCAGCAGCTTACGTGGGAATGAGCAGTTCTTC. V usage is TRBV7-6 and J usage is TRBJ2-1; D gene ambiguous. The CDR3 has 12 amino acids. Per germline, CDR1 SGHVS and CDR2 FNYEAQ. V was pared by 2 bases and J by 7 bases, with 6 bases between.

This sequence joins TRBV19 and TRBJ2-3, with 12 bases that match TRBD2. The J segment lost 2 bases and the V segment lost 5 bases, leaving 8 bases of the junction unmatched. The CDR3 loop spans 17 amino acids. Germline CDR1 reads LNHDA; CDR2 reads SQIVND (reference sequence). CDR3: CASSGTSGRLATDTQYF. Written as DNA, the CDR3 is TGTGCCAGTAGTGGTACTAGCGGGAGGTTGGCCACAGATACGCAGTATTTT.

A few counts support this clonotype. DNA for the CDR3: TGTGCCAGCACGGCCAGGGGGCGGTTGCGGGAGCAGTACTTC. Residues: CASTARGRLREQYF. J is TRBJ2-7 and V is TRBV6-1; TRBD1 matches at 8 bases. Trimming took 7 bases from V and 7 from J; bases not matched to a gene: 12. The CDR3 contains 14 residues. The germline CDR1 and CDR2 sequences are MNHNS and SASEGT.